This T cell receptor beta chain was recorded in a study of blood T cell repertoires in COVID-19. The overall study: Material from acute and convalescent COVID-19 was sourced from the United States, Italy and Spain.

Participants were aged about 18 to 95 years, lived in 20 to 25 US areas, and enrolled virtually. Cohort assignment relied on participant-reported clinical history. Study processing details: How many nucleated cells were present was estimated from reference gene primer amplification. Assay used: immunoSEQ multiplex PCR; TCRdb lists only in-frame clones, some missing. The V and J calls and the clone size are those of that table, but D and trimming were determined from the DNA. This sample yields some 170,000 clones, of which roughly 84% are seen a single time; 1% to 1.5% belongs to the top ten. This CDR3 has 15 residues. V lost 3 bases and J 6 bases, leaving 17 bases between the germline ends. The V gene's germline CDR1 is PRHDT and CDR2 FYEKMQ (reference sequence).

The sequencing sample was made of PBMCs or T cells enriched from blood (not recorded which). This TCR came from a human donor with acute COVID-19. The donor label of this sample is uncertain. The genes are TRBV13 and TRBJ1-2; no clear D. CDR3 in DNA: TGTGCCAGCAGCTTCTACCTAGGGAGTTTTGATGGCTACACCTTC. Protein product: CASSFYLGSFDGYTF.